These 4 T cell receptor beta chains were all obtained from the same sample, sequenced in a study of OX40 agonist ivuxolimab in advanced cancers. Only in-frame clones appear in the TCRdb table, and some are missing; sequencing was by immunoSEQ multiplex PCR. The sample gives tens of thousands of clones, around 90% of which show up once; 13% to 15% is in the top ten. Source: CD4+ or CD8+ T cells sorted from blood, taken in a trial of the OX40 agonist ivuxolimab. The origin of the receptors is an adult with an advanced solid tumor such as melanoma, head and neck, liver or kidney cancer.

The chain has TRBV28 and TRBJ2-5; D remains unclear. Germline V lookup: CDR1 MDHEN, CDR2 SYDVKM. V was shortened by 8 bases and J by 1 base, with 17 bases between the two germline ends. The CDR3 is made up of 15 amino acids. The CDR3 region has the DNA TGTGCCAGCTCCCTGCTAGGGAATTCCCAAGAGACCCAGTACTTC. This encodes CASSLLGNSQETQYF.

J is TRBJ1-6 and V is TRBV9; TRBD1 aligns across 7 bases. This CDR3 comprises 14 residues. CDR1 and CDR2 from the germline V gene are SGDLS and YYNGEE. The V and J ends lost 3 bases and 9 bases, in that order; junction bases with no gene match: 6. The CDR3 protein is CASSEGGAGSPLHF. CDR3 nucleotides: TGTGCCAGCAGCGAAGGGGGCGCCGGTTCACCCCTCCACTTT.

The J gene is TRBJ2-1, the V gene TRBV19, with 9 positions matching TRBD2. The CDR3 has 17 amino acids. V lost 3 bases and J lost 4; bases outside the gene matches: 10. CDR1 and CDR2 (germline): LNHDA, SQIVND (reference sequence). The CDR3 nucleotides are TGTGCCAGTAGTATGGTCGGGGCGGGAGGGGCTTACAATGAGCAGTTCTTC. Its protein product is CASSMVGAGGAYNEQFF.

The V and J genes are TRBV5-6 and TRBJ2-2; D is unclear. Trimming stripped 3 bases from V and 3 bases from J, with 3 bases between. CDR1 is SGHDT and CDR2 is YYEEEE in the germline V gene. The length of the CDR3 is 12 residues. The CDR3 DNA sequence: TGTGCCAGCAGCTCATACACCGGGGAGCTGTTTTTT. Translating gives CASSSYTGELFF. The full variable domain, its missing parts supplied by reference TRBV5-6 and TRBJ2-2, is DAGVTQSPTHLIKTRGQQVTLRCSPKSGHDTVSWYQQALGQGPQFIFQYYEEEERQRGNFPDRFSGHQFPNYSSELNVNALLLGDSALYLCASSSYTGELFFGEGSRLTVL.